What follows describes a single T cell receptor beta chain. The data are from a study of blood T cell repertoires in COVID-19. V was pared by 4 bases and J by 6 bases, with 21 bases between. CDR1 is MGHRA, CDR2 YSYEKL, per germline. CDR3 length equals 16 residues. Libraries were prepared by immunoSEQ multiplex PCR; TCRdb keeps only in-frame clonotypes and omits some of them. The sample consists of approximately 190,000 clones, around 80% of them appearing once. V is TRBV4-1 and J is TRBJ1-1, with D possibly TRBD1 on 6 matching bases. The clonotype comes from a man aged 25-45 years with active or convalescent COVID-19. Sequencing used peripheral blood. The CDR3 sequence: CASSPQGSPGVSEAFF. In DNA, the CDR3 is TGCGCCAGCAGCCCTCAAGGGTCCCCAGGGGTATCTGAAGCTTTCTTT.